What follows is one TCR delta chain and its context. No cognate antigen has been identified for it. Base qualities are not recorded, but no much larger clone differs from it by a single base. The germline V gene sets CDR1 to TSWWSYY and CDR2 to QGS. Including cysteine and phenylalanine, the CDR3 has 20 amino acids. Just CDR3 DNA is preserved here, 60 bases in frame from base 1. Clipping removes 5 bases from V and 4 bases from J, with 21 as the unmatched junction base count. This specimen belongs to a study of gamma-delta T cells after stem cell transplantation (dated by TCRdb to about 2016). The library was obtained by RT-PCR. Instrument used: Illumina MiSeq. TCRdb called clones afresh from the public reads with CATT; identical DNA rows were later merged. This sample lists roughly 1,700 delta-chain clones; about 4% were detected once. The ten biggest clones cover around 40% of the sample.

This clonotype was obtained from a human donor. It is not recorded whose cells these are; they may come from a transplant donor. Recombination joined TRDV1 with TRDJ1; TRDD3 aligns with 11 central bases. Material for sequencing was gamma-delta T cells. Here is the DNA: TGTGCTCTTGGGTCCGCTCTACTCTTTGGGCGTACTGGGGGATACGATAAACTCATCTTT. Protein translation: CALGSALLFGRTGGYDKLIF.